These 16 T cell receptor beta chains originate from one sample sequenced in a study of T cell responses to AZD1222 COVID-19 vaccine. Clones were read by immunoSEQ multiplex PCR, and TCRdb kept only the in-frame ones, dropping some. The table lists some 170,000 clones, about 91% of them singletons. Sample: peripheral blood, taken 28 days after the second AZD1222 dose. The receptors derive from an adult who received the AZD1222 COVID-19 vaccine.

This clone occurred once. The rearrangement joins TRBV21-1 to TRBJ1-2; the table's D call, TRBD1, was not checked against the DNA. TRBV21-1 is reported as a pseudogene. This CDR3 is built from 15 residues. In DNA, the CDR3 is TGTGCCAGCAGCAAAGGGGACAGCCCCAACTATGGCTACACCTTC. The encoded protein is CASSKGDSPNYGYTF.

The rearrangement joins TRBV30 to TRBJ1-1; TRBD1 matches at 9 bases. The J segment lost 10 bases and the V segment lost 1 base, leaving 10 bases of the junction unmatched. The germline CDR1 and CDR2 sequences are GTSNPN and SVGIG (reference sequence). CDR3 length: 14 amino acids. CDR3 bases: TGTGCCTGGAGTGGAGGGGGACAGGGTATAGGAGCTTTCTTT. Its protein is CAWSGGGQGIGAFF. Looking up the rest from reference TRBV30 and TRBJ1-1 gives the full variable domain: SQTIHQWPATLVQPVGSPLSLECTVEGTSNPNLYWYRQAAGRGLQLLFYSVGIGQISSEVPQNLSASRPQDRQFILSSKKLLLSDSGFYLCAWSGGGQGIGAFFGQGTRLTVV.

The V call is TRBV6-1, the J call TRBJ1-2; no reliable D call. Trimming removed 3 bases at V and 4 bases at J, with 6 bases between. Per the germline V gene, CDR1 is MNHNS and CDR2 is SASEGT. The length of the CDR3 is 12 residues. The DNA for the CDR3 is TGTGCCAGCAGTGACCTGTTCTATGGCTACACCTTC. Its translation: CASSDLFYGYTF.

This clone appeared a few times. The genes are TRBV5-8 and TRBJ2-3, with D possibly matching TRBD2 (5 bases). Germline loops: CDR1 SGHTS, CDR2 YDEGEE. The CDR3 contains 14 residues. V was shortened by 2 bases and J by 2 bases, with 9 bases between the two germline ends. In DNA, the CDR3 is TGTGCCAGCAGCTTTCAGCGGACCACAGATACGCAGTATTTT. This translates into CASSFQRTTDTQYF.

This chain links TRBV3-1 (or the pseudogene TRBV3-2) with TRBJ1-6; D possibly corresponds to TRBD1 (5 bases). V shed 1 base and J shed 7 bases, with 8 bases lying between them. The CDR3 has 14 amino acids. Germline CDR1 and CDR2: LGHDT and YNNKEL (reference sequence). The CDR3 protein is CASSQVGGNSPLHF. Here the CDR3 DNA reads TGTGCCAGCAGCCAAGTCGGGGGAAATTCACCCCTCCACTTT.

There are a few counts of this clone. The genes are TRBV5-1 and TRBJ1-5; D is ambiguous. V shed 1 base and J shed 2 bases, with 7 bases lying between them. CDR1 and CDR2 from the germline V gene are SGHRS and YFSETQ. This CDR3 contains 14 residues. The CDR3, as DNA: TGCGCCAGCAGCTTGTTCGGGGGCAATCAGCCCCAGCATTTT. It translates to CASSLFGGNQPQHF.

The chain joins TRBV13 to TRBJ1-2, with D possibly TRBD1 on 6 matching bases. Germline V gene data show CDR1 as PRHDT and CDR2 as FYEKMQ (reference sequence). Trimming removed 5 bases at V and 6 bases at J, with 19 bases between. CDR3 size: 15 residues. The CDR3 DNA follows: TGTGCCAGCAGCATCCAGGACAGAGGGAATAATGGCTACACCTTC. As protein: CASSIQDRGNNGYTF. Full variable domain (remainder filled in from reference TRBV13 and TRBJ1-2): AAGVIQSPRHLIKEKRETATLKCYPIPRHDTVYWYQQGPGQDPQFLISFYEKMQSDKGSIPDRFSAQQFSDYHSELNMSSLELGDSALYFCASSIQDRGNNGYTFGSGTRLTVV.

The J gene is TRBJ1-1, the V gene TRBV7-3; a possible D gene is TRBD1 (6 bases). Trimming cost V 2 bases and J 5 bases, with 12 bases left between them. CDR1 and CDR2 from the germline V gene are SGHTA and FQGTGA. The CDR3 runs 14 residues. CDR3 protein: CASSLRGAWTEAFF. The CDR3 DNA reads TGTGCCAGCAGCTTACGGGGGGCTTGGACTGAAGCTTTCTTT.

The chain employs TRBV7-2 and TRBJ2-2; D unclear. The V and J ends lost 5 bases and 6 bases respectively, with 10 bases between them. CDR1 and CDR2 (germline): SGHTA, FQGNSA. CDR3 length equals 13 residues. The CDR3 protein is CASSPVRSGELFF. CDR3 bases: TGTGCCAGCAGCCCTGTGAGGTCCGGGGAGCTGTTTTTT.

This clone was counted a single time. The V gene is TRBV9, the J gene TRBJ1-2; D is ambiguous. This CDR3 is built from 14 residues. Per germline, CDR1 SGDLS and CDR2 YYNGEE. Between the trimmed V and J ends, which lost 1 base and 7 bases, there was a span of 14 bases. The CDR3 bases are TGTGCCAGCAGCGTAAACGGGCATCGGGGTGGCTACACCTTC. Its protein is CASSVNGHRGGYTF.

The chain employs TRBV18 and TRBJ1-4, with D uncertain. The CDR3 runs to 13 residues. Germline CDR1 and CDR2: KGHSH and LQKENI. Trimming removed 3 bases at V and 7 bases at J, with 9 bases between. CDR3 sequence (DNA): TGTGCCAGCTCACCTCCAGGTACTGAAAAACTGTTTTTT. This translates into CASSPPGTEKLFF.

The chain combines TRBV5-8 with TRBJ1-5; D is undetermined. V lost 1 base, J lost 0 bases, and 14 bases lay in between. Per the germline V gene, CDR1 is SGHTS and CDR2 is YDEGEE. The CDR3 consists of 17 residues. The CDR3 DNA is TGTGCCAGCAGCTTGTTTACGGGAGGCGATAGCAATCAGCCCCAGCATTTT. Its translation is CASSLFTGGDSNQPQHF.

For this clone: The same CDR3 also results from other DNA sequences found in this sample. The chain combines TRBV3-1 (or the pseudogene TRBV3-2) with TRBJ1-1, with 7 bases lining up with TRBD1. The ends lost 1 base at V and 5 bases at J; junction bases unmatched: 1. The CDR3 is 13 amino acids. From germline, CDR1 is LGHDT and CDR2 YNNKEL (reference sequence). CDR3 bases: TGTGCCAGCAGCCAAGTCAGGGGGACTGAAGCTTTCTTT. Protein sequence: CASSQVRGTEAFF.

This clone was picked up one time. The rearrangement joins TRBV5-4 to TRBJ2-7; possibly TRBD1 for D (6 bases). Germline CDR1 and CDR2: SGHNT and YYREEE (reference sequence). Trimming removed 3 bases from V and 5 bases from J, with 15 bases in between. The CDR3 has 14 residues. DNA for the CDR3: TGTGCCAGCAGCTCCCTACAGGGAAGGGACGAGCAGTACTTC. It specifies CASSSLQGRDEQYF.

V gene TRBV11-2 combines with J gene TRBJ1-1; D gene ambiguous. There are 15 residues in the CDR3. Trimming pared 1 base from V and 3 bases from J, leaving 12 bases between. Germline CDR1 is SGHAT and CDR2 is FQNNGV. The CDR3 loop reads CASSLGVQLHTEAFF. DNA of the CDR3: TGTGCCAGCAGCTTAGGGGTACAACTTCACACTGAAGCTTTCTTT. The full variable domain, its missing parts supplied by reference TRBV11-2 and TRBJ1-1, is EAGVAQSPRYKIIEKRQSVAFWCNPISGHATLYWYQQILGQGPKLLIQFQNNGVVDDSQLPKDRFSAERLKGVDSTLKIQPAKLEDSAVYLCASSLGVQLHTEAFFGQGTRLTVV.

The chain has TRBV5-4 and TRBJ2-3; tentatively, D is TRBD2 (6 bases). This CDR3 comprises 14 residues. The V gene's germline CDR1 is SGHNT and CDR2 YYREEE (reference sequence). The germline V and J ends were trimmed by 2 bases and 0 bases, with 7 bases remaining between them. As DNA, the CDR3 is TGTGCCAGCAGCTTTGGGACTAGCACAGATACGCAGTATTTT. Protein sequence: CASSFGTSTDTQYF.